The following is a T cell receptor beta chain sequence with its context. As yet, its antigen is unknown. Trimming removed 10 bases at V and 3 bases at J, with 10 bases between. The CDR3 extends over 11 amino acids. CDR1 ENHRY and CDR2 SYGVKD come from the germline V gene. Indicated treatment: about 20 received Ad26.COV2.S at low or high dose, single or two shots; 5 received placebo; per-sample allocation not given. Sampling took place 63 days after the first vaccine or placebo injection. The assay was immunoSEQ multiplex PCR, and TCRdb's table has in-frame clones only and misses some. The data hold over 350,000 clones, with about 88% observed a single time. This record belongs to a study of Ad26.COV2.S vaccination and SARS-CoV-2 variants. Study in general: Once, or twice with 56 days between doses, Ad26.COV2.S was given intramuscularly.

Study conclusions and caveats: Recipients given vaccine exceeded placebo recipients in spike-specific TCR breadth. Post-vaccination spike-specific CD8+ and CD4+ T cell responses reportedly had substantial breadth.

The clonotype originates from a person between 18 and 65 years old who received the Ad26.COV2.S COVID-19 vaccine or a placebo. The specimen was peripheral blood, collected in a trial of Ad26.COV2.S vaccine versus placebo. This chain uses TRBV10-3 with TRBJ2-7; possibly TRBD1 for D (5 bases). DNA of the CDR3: TGTGCCACCCTCGACAGCTACGAGCAGTACTTC. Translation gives CATLDSYEQYF.